This T cell receptor beta chain was sequenced in a study of tumor-infiltrating lymphocytes in oesophageal squamous cell carcinoma. TCRdb itself ran the reads through MiXCR, one entry per CDR3 protein. The sample comprises roughly 11,000 distinct CDR3 sequences, roughly 60% of which are singletons, and approximately 54% rests with the top ten. This CDR3 contains 15 residues. CDR1 SGHTA and CDR2 FQGNSA come from the germline V gene. V trimming: 1 base; J trimming: 11 bases; junction bases outside the gene matches: 13. Sequences were obtained from blood. The chain employs TRBV7-2 and TRBJ2-5, with 7 bases fitting TRBD2. This receptor was identified in a female donor with esophageal squamous cell carcinoma. The CDR3 region is CASSLEGGVYNEQYF. The CDR3 bases are TGTGCCAGCAGCTTAGAGGGAGGGGTCTACAATGAGCAGTACTTC.